These 7 T cell receptor beta chains originate from one sample sequenced in a study of cytomegalovirus exposure and HLA in healthy donors. PCR employed 60 Vbeta and 13 Jbeta primers. TCRdb keeps only in-frame clones here, not all; method: immunoSEQ multiplex PCR. The table shows 65,000 to 90,000 clones, with around three quarters occurring only once. Source material: PBMCs. These receptors all stem from a man aged 35-49 years in good health and CMV-seronegative.

This clone was detected only once. The J gene is TRBJ1-3, the V gene TRBV19; D unclear. The CDR3 length is 15 residues. Germline V gene sequence: CDR1 LNHDA, CDR2 SQIVND (reference sequence). The V end was cut by 4 bases, the J end by 5 bases, with 15 bases between. The CDR3 DNA reads TGTGCCAGTAGTAGCCTACGGGAGGCGAGAAACACCATATATTTT. Its translation is CASSSLREARNTIYF.

The chain combines TRBV28 with TRBJ2-5; TRBD1 agrees at 9 bases. The CDR3 runs to 11 residues. Germline V CDR1 and CDR2: MDHEN, SYDVKM. CDR3 residues: CATGGGETQYF. DNA of the CDR3: TGTGCGACAGGGGGGGGAGAGACCCAGTACTTC.

V gene TRBV28 combines with J gene TRBJ2-1, with unresolved D. Germline CDR1 MDHEN, CDR2 SYDVKM. V dropped 2 bases and J dropped 2 bases, with 10 bases sitting between them. The CDR3 is made up of 15 amino acids. CDR3 loop: CASSLTRTAYNEQFF. In DNA, the CDR3 is TGTGCCAGCAGTTTAACCCGAACGGCCTACAATGAGCAGTTCTTC.

The gene calls are TRBV4-2 and TRBJ1-1, with D maybe TRBD1 (5 bases). CDR3 size: 17 residues. The germline V and J ends were trimmed by 1 base and 8 bases, with 23 bases remaining between them. Germline lookup yields CDR1 LGHNA and CDR2 YNFKEQ. The CDR3: CASSQAASAGVRTEAFF. CDR3 sequence (DNA): TGTGCCAGCAGCCAAGCCGCTTCGGCGGGGGTGCGTACAGAAGCTTTCTTT.

V and J are TRBV4-3 and TRBJ2-3; D is uncertain. This CDR3 comprises 16 residues. V dropped 1 base and J dropped 4 bases, with 15 bases sitting between them. Germline V gene data show CDR1 as LGHNA and CDR2 as YSLEER. The CDR3 spells CASSQGAPHSADTQYF. The CDR3 DNA sequence: TGCGCCAGCAGCCAAGGGGCCCCACATTCCGCAGATACGCAGTATTTT.

The chain combines TRBV4-3 with TRBJ1-2; 7 bases map to TRBD1. Germline CDR1 reads LGHNA; CDR2 reads YSLEER. The CDR3 spans 14 residues. V shed 0 bases and J 4 bases; nucleotides not matched to a gene: 2. CDR3: CASSQEAGGYGYTF. The CDR3 nucleotides are TGCGCCAGCAGCCAAGAGGCAGGGGGCTATGGCTACACCTTC.

The V gene is TRBV2, the J gene TRBJ1-6; D uncertain. Germline CDR1 SNHLY, CDR2 FYNNEI. CDR3 length: 15 residues. Between the trimmed V and J ends, which lost 3 bases and 9 bases, there was a span of 15 bases. CDR3 loop: CASSDMSGEGSPLHF. CDR3 sequence (DNA): TGTGCCAGCAGTGACATGTCAGGTGAGGGTTCACCCCTCCACTTT.